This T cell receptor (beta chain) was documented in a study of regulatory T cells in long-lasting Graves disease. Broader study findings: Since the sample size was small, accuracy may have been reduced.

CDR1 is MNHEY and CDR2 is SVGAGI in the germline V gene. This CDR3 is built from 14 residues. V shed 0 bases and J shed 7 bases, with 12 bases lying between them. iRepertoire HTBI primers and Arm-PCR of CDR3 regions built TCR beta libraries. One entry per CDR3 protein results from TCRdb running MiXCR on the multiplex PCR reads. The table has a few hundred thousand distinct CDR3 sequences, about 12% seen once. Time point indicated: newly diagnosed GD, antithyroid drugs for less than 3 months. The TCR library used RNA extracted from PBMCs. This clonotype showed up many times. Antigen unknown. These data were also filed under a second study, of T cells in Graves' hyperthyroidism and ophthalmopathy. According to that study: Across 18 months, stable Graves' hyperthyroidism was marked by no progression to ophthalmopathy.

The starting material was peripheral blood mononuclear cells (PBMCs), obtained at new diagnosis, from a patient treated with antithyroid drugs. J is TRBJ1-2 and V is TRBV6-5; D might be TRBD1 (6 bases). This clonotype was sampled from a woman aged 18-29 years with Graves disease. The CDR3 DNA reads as TGTGCCAGCAGTTACTCGAGAGGGGGTCTTGGCTACACCTTC. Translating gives CASSYSRGGLGYTF.